This TCR beta chain was sequenced for a study of blood T cell repertoires in COVID-19. As for the study in general: The United States, Italy and Spain provided the acute and convalescent COVID-19 samples. The cDNA or gDNA used as material had been derived from T cells, B-cell-depleted T cells, or PBMCs.

Authors' processing steps: Scientists estimated how many nucleated cells there were by amplifying reference gene primers. Generated by immunoSEQ multiplex PCR, the TCRdb table keeps only in-frame clones and is missing some. Clone size and the V and J calls come from that table; the DNA yielded D and trimming. The repertoire holds approximately 220,000 clones, with 75% to 90% as singletons. V shed 5 bases and J 1 base; nucleotides not matched to a gene: 6. This CDR3 is built from 15 residues. CDR1 and CDR2 (germline): SEHNR, FQNEAQ (reference sequence). What was sequenced was peripheral blood. The V gene is TRBV7-9, the J gene TRBJ1-2; 8 positions agree with TRBD1. This TCR derives from a man aged 35 to 55 with acute or convalescent COVID-19. As DNA, the CDR3 is TGTGCCAGCAGCCCTCCGGGACAGGTTAACTATGGCTACACCTTC. Its protein product is CASSPPGQVNYGYTF.